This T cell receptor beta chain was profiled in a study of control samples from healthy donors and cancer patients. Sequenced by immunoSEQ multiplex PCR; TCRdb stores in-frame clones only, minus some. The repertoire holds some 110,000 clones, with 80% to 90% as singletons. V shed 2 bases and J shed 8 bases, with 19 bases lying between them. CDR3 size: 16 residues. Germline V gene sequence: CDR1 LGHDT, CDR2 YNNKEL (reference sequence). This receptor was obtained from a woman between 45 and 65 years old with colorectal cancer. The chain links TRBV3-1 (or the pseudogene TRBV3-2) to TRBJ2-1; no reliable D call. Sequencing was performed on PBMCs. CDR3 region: CASSQRTTTRADEQFF. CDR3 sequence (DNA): TGTGCCAGCAGCCAAAGGACCACCACCCGTGCGGATGAGCAGTTCTTC.